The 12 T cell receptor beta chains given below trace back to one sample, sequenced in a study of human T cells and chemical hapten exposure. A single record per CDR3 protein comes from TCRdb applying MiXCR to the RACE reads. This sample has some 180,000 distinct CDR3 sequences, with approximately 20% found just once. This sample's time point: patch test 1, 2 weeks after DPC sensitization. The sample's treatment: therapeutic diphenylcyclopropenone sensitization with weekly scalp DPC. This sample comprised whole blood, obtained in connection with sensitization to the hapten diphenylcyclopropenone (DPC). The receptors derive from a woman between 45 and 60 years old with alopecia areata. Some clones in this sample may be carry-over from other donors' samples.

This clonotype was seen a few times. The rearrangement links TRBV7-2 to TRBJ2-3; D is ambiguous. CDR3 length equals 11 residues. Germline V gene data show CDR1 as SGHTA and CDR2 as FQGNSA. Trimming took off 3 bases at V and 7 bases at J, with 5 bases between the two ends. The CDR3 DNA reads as TGTGCCAGCAGCTTTAGTTATACGCAGTATTTT. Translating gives CASSFSYTQYF.

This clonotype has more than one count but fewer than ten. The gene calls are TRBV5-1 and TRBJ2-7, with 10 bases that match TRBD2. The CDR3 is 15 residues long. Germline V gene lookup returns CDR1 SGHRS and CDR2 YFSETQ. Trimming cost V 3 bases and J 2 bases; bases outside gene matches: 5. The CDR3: CASSSQTSGPYEQYF. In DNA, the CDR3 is TGCGCCAGCAGCTCGCAGACTAGCGGGCCCTACGAGCAGTACTTC. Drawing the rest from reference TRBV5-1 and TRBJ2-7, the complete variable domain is KAGVTQTPRYLIKTRGQQVTLSCSPISGHRSVSWYQQTPGQGLQFLFEYFSETQRNKGNFPGRFSGRQFSNSRSEMNVSTLELGDSALYLCASSSQTSGPYEQYFGPGTRLTVT.

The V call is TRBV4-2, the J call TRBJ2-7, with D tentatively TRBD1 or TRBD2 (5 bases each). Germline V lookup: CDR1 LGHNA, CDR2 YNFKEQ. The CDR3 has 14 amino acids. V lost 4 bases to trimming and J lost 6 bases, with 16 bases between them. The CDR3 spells CASSRDPSGGEQYF. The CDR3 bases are TGTGCCAGCAGCCGGGACCCCAGTGGAGGCGAGCAGTACTTC.

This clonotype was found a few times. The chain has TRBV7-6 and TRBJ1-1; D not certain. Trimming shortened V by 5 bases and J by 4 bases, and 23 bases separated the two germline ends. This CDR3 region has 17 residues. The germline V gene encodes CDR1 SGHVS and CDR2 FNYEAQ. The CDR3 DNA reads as TGTGCCAGCAGCCCTCTTATATCGCAGACCCCGGCCACTGAAGCTTTCTTT. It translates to CASSPLISQTPATEAFF. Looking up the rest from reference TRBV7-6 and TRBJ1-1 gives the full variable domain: GAGVSQSPRYKVTKRGQDVALRCDPISGHVSLYWYRQALGQGPEFLTYFNYEAQQDKSGLPNDRFSAERPEGSISTLTIQRTEQRDSAMYRCASSPLISQTPATEAFFGQGTRLTVV.

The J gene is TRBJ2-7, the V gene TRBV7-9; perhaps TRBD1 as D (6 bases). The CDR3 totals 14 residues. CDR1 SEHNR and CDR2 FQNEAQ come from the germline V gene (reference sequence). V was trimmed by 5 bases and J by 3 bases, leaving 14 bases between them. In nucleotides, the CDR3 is TGTGCCAGCAGCCTACCAGGGACACTCTACGAGCAGTACTTC. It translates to CASSLPGTLYEQYF.

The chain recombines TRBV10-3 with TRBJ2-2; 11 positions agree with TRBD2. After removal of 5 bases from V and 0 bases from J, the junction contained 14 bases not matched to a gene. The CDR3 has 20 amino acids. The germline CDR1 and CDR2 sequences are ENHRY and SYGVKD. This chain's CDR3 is CAISQTYPGLAGPNTGELFF. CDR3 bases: TGTGCCATCAGTCAAACTTATCCCGGACTAGCGGGCCCGAACACCGGGGAGCTGTTTTTT.

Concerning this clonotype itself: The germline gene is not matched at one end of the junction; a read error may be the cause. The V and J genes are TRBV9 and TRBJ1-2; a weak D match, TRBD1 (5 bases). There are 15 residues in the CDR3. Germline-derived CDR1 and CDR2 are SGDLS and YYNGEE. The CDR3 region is CTSSASGIIGYGYTF. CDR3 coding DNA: TGTACCAGCAGCGCCTCAGGGATTATCGGCTATGGCTACACCTTC.

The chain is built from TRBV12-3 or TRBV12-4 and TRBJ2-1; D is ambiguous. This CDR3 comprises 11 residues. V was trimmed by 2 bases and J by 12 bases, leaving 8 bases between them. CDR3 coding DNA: TGTGCCAGCAGTTTAAGGCTGAGGCAGTTCTTC. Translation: CASSLRLRQFF.

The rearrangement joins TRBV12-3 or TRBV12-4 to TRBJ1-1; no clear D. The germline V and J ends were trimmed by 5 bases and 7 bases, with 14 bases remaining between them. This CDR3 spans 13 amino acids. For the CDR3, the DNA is TGTGCCAGCAGTCCCCACTACGGTGGTGAAGCTTTCTTT. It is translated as CASSPHYGGEAFF.

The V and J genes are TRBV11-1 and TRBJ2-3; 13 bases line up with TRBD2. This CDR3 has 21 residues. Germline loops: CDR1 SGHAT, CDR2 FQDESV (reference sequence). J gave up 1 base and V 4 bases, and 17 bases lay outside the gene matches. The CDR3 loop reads CASSYYRGLAGAVGGTDTQYF. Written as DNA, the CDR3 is TGTGCCAGCAGCTACTACCGTGGACTAGCGGGAGCGGTTGGCGGCACAGATACGCAGTATTTT.

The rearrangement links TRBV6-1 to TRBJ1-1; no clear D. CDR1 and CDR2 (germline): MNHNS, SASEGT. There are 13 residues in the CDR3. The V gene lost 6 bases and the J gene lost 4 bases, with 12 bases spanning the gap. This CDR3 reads CASSLGLSTEAFF. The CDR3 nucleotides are TGTGCCAGCAGCCTGGGGTTGAGCACTGAAGCTTTCTTT.

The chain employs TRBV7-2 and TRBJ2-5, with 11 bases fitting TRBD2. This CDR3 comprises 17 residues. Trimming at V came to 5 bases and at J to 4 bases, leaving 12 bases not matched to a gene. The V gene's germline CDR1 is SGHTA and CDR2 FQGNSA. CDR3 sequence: CASSPPRLAGRGETQYF. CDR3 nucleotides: TGTGCCAGCAGCCCCCCCCGACTAGCGGGAAGGGGAGAGACCCAGTACTTC.